The 28 T cell receptor beta chains reported below all come from one sample, sequenced in a study of cytomegalovirus exposure and HLA in healthy donors. Primers for the PCR totalled 60 Vbeta and 13 Jbeta. Profiled with immunoSEQ multiplex PCR; TCRdb holds only in-frame clones, not every one. The sample records about 88,000 clones, 69% being singletons. Source material: PBMCs. The receptors originated from a man in his fifties in good health and CMV-seronegative.

The chain carries TRBV11-1 and TRBJ2-1; no clear D. This CDR3 is 14 amino acids long. Trimming cost V 3 bases and J 0 bases, with 6 bases left between them. Germline lookup yields CDR1 SGHAT and CDR2 FQDESV (reference sequence). The CDR3 DNA reads as TGTGCCAGCAGCTTTACCAGCTCCTACAATGAGCAGTTCTTC. Translating gives CASSFTSSYNEQFF.

The CDR3 coding sequence is TGTCCCCCTGACTATGGCTACACCTTC. The encoded protein is CPPDYGYTF. The chain couples TRBV6-6 to TRBJ1-2; D gene ambiguous. This CDR3 has 9 amino acids. Germline lookup yields CDR1 MNHNY and CDR2 SVGAGI (reference sequence).

The chain uses TRBV7-2 and TRBJ2-7; no reliable D call. This CDR3 is built from 16 residues. Per the germline V gene, CDR1 is SGHTA and CDR2 is FQGNSA. Trimming removed 1 base from V and 0 bases from J, with 13 bases in between. The CDR3 loop is CASSLGAAASSYEQYF. The CDR3 nucleotides are TGTGCCAGCAGCTTAGGGGCCGCCGCCAGCTCCTACGAGCAGTACTTC.

The V and J genes are TRBV15 and TRBJ1-2; 10 bases line up with TRBD1. The trim removed 5 bases at V and 4 bases at J, leaving 7 bases unmatched. The CDR3 runs 15 residues. Germline lookup yields CDR1 LNHNV and CDR2 YYDKDF (reference sequence). This CDR3 reads CATSGDRGLVYGYTF. In nucleotides, the CDR3 is TGTGCCACCAGCGGTGACAGGGGGCTTGTCTATGGCTACACCTTC.

The chain carries TRBV7-9 and TRBJ2-1; TRBD1 matches 10 bases. The CDR3 is made up of 13 amino acids. J was trimmed by 7 bases and V by 5 bases; bases with no gene match: 2. Germline values: CDR1 SEHNR, CDR2 FQNEAQ (reference sequence). This chain's CDR3 is CASSRGQGNEQFF. In DNA, the CDR3 is TGTGCCAGCAGCCGGGGACAGGGGAATGAGCAGTTCTTC.

This chain links TRBV9 with TRBJ2-3; perhaps TRBD2 as D (6 bases). CDR1 is SGDLS, CDR2 YYNGEE, per germline. The CDR3 loop spans 13 amino acids. The germline V and J ends were trimmed by 4 bases and 3 bases, with 9 bases remaining between them. CDR3 protein: CASSLGLTDTQYF. As DNA, the CDR3 is TGTGCCAGCAGCTTGGGACTGACAGATACGCAGTATTTT.

This chain links TRBV6-1 with TRBJ2-5; 8 nucleotides line up with TRBD1. V shed 2 bases, J shed 5 bases, and the junction held 10 bases outside the gene matches. This CDR3 comprises 16 residues. Germline CDR1 reads MNHNS; CDR2 reads SASEGT. CDR3 sequence reads: CASSEMGAGGMETQYF. CDR3 DNA: TGTGCCAGCAGTGAAATGGGGGCAGGGGGCATGGAGACCCAGTACTTC.

The rearrangement links TRBV7-3 to TRBJ2-6, with a weak D call TRBD1 (6 bases). V was cut by 4 bases and J by 1 base, with 11 bases left in between. The CDR3 contains 16 residues. CDR1 and CDR2 (germline): SGHTA, FQGTGA. The CDR3 sequence is CASSSTGLSGANVLTF. CDR3 nucleotide sequence: TGTGCCAGCAGCTCCACAGGGTTGTCTGGGGCCAACGTCCTGACTTTC.

The chain uses TRBV29-1 and TRBJ2-3; the match to TRBD2 covers 11 bases. Per the germline V gene, CDR1 is SQVTM and CDR2 is ANQGSEA. The CDR3 extends over 15 amino acids. The junction had 7 bases not matched to a gene; V was cut back by 5 bases and J by 3 bases. CDR3 sequence reads: CSVSLAGGETDTQYF. As DNA, the CDR3 is TGCAGCGTTTCATTAGCGGGGGGGGAAACAGATACGCAGTATTTT.

This clone was counted between two and nine times. At the DNA level, this CDR3 is encoded by other sequences in the same sample as well. V is TRBV4-3 and J is TRBJ1-2; tentatively, D is TRBD1 (6 bases). From germline, CDR1 is LGHNA and CDR2 YSLEER. This CDR3 has 15 amino acids. Between the trimmed V and J ends, which lost 0 bases and 4 bases, there was a span of 12 bases. CDR3 DNA: TGCGCCAGCAGCCAAGATCGTGGGACAAGCTATGGCTACACCTTC. Residues: CASSQDRGTSYGYTF.

CDR3 sequence (DNA): TGTGCCAGCAGTAGGGAGGGGAACACTGAAGCTTTCTTT. Translation gives CASSREGNTEAFF. The chain has TRBV6-5 and TRBJ1-1; no firm D call. From germline, CDR1 is MNHEY and CDR2 SVGAGI. V was clipped by 5 bases and J by 1 base, with 8 bases between them. This CDR3 contains 13 residues.

Regarding this clone: The same CDR3 can be traced to other DNA sequences in this sample. This rearrangement joins TRBV30 to TRBJ1-4; 9 bases align to TRBD1. V shed 5 bases and J 5 bases; nucleotides not matched to a gene: 9. CDR3 length: 15 amino acids. Germline values: CDR1 GTSNPN, CDR2 SVGIG (reference sequence). CDR3 region: CAWARGGTGNEKLFF. The CDR3 DNA is TGTGCCTGGGCCCGGGGAGGGACAGGGAATGAAAAACTGTTTTTT.

V usage is TRBV29-1 and J usage is TRBJ2-7; 10 positions agree with TRBD1. CDR1 and CDR2 from the germline V gene are SQVTM and ANQGSEA. The CDR3 contains 13 residues. V lost 4 bases, J lost 0 bases, and 0 bases stayed unmatched. This chain's CDR3 is CSVGQGASYEQYF. CDR3 nucleotides: TGCAGCGTTGGACAGGGGGCCTCCTACGAGCAGTACTTC.

V and J are TRBV5-6 and TRBJ2-5, with 7 nucleotides matching TRBD2. J lost 0 bases, V lost 4 bases, and 3 bases had no gene match. This CDR3 is built from 14 residues. The V gene's germline CDR1 is SGHDT and CDR2 YYEEEE. This chain's CDR3 is CASSSGTYQETQYF. In nucleotides, the CDR3 is TGTGCCAGCAGCAGCGGGACGTACCAAGAGACCCAGTACTTC.

The J gene is TRBJ1-5, the V gene TRBV5-6; TRBD1 aligns across 7 bases. The germline V gene has CDR1 SGHDT and CDR2 YYEEEE. Trimming cost V 4 bases and J 5 bases; bases outside gene matches: 12. The CDR3 runs to 16 residues. Here the CDR3 reads CASSLGRYRGHQPQHF. Here the CDR3 DNA reads TGTGCCAGCAGCCTCGGACGCTACAGGGGACATCAGCCCCAGCATTTT.

On this clone itself: This same CDR3 is encoded by further DNA sequences in the sample. The chain recombines TRBV6-6 with TRBJ1-1, with D unresolved. The CDR3 extends over 14 amino acids. V was shortened by 0 bases and J by 6 bases, with 11 bases between the two germline ends. The V gene's germline CDR1 is MNHNY and CDR2 SVGAGI (reference sequence). CDR3 loop: CASSYSLGRAEAFF. CDR3 nucleotide sequence: TGTGCCAGCAGTTACTCCTTAGGGAGGGCTGAAGCTTTCTTT.

The chain has TRBV5-6 and TRBJ2-7, with 12 bases identical to TRBD2. The CDR3 runs 13 residues. Losses at the gene ends were 2 bases for V and 6 bases for J; bases not matched to a gene: 0. The germline CDR1 and CDR2 sequences are SGHDT and YYEEEE. The CDR3 protein is CASSLLAGGEQYV. The CDR3 nucleotides are TGTGCCAGCAGCTTACTAGCGGGAGGCGAGCAGTACGTC.

The chain carries TRBV4-2 and TRBJ1-4; D unresolved. V dropped 0 bases and J dropped 0 bases, with 8 bases sitting between them. Germline CDR1 reads LGHNA; CDR2 reads YNFKEQ. This CDR3 comprises 16 residues. The CDR3 loop is CASSQDLQATNEKLFF. CDR3 in DNA: TGTGCCAGCAGCCAAGATCTCCAGGCAACTAATGAAAAACTGTTTTTT.

V and J are TRBV5-1 and TRBJ1-1, with D tentatively TRBD1 (6 bases). This CDR3 spans 14 amino acids. The germline CDR1 and CDR2 sequences are SGHRS and YFSETQ. V dropped 0 bases and J dropped 2 bases, with 8 bases sitting between them. The CDR3 here is CASSLDRANTEAFF. The CDR3 DNA reads as TGCGCCAGCAGCTTGGACAGGGCCAACACTGAAGCTTTCTTT.

V and J are TRBV5-1 and TRBJ2-1, with 8 bases lining up with TRBD1. CDR1 and CDR2 (germline): SGHRS, YFSETQ. After removal of 3 bases from V and 3 bases from J, the junction contained 5 bases not matched to a gene. There are 15 residues in the CDR3. The CDR3 region is CASSSQGALYNEQFF. The CDR3 DNA sequence: TGCGCCAGCAGCTCCCAGGGGGCCCTCTACAATGAGCAGTTCTTC.

The CDR3 DNA reads as TGCGCCAGCAGGAGTAGCGGGAGGTCCGCGAACACCGGGGAGCTGTTTTTT. It translates to CASRSSGRSANTGELFF. The rearrangement uses TRBV4-1 and TRBJ2-2; TRBD2 matches 10 bases. Looked up from germline, CDR1 is MGHRA and CDR2 is YSYEKL. The CDR3 length is 17 residues. V gave up 6 bases and J gave up 0 bases; unmatched junction bases: 7.

The rearrangement links TRBV4-3 to TRBJ2-7; 9 bases map to TRBD1. Germline loops: CDR1 LGHNA, CDR2 YSLEER. The CDR3 is 14 amino acids. The V and J ends lost 1 base and 3 bases, in that order; junction bases with no gene match: 1. The CDR3, as DNA: TGCGCCAGCAGCCAAGGGACAGGGGACTACGAGCAGTACTTC. Encoded protein: CASSQGTGDYEQYF.

This clone has just a few counts. The chain uses TRBV13 and TRBJ1-3; the D is unclear. Germline V CDR1 and CDR2: PRHDT, FYEKMQ (reference sequence). Trimming stripped 0 bases from V and 9 bases from J, with 12 bases between. The CDR3 totals 14 residues. The CDR3: CASSLGPAGSTIYF. The DNA for the CDR3 is TGTGCCAGCAGCTTAGGGCCGGCTGGGAGCACCATATATTTT.

The chain employs TRBV7-2 and TRBJ2-3, with D hard to call. The CDR3 is 13 amino acids. V dropped 4 bases and J dropped 6 bases, with 11 bases sitting between them. Germline values: CDR1 SGHTA, CDR2 FQGNSA. For the CDR3, the DNA is TGTGCCAGCAGCTCCGCCCAGCGTGATACGCAGTATTTT. This translates into CASSSAQRDTQYF.

This clone was recorded a few times. The chain uses TRBV30 and TRBJ2-7, with 7 bases matching TRBD1. After removal of 2 bases from V and 6 bases from J, the junction contained 1 base not matched to a gene. CDR3 length: 11 amino acids. The V gene's germline CDR1 is GTSNPN and CDR2 SVGIG (reference sequence). This chain's CDR3 is CAWSWTGEQYF. CDR3 sequence (DNA): TGTGCCTGGAGTTGGACAGGCGAGCAGTACTTC.

About this clone: In this CDR3 the conserved last residue, phenylalanine or tryptophan, is missing, so a read error is likely. The DNA is omitted, as the CDR3 cannot be located on it reliably, and the CDR3 follows TCRdb's listing. V usage is TRBV6-4 and J usage is TRBJ2-7; the table's D gene call, TRBD2, was not cross checked with the DNA. CDR1 is MRHNA and CDR2 is SNTAGT in the germline V gene. Including both end residues, the CDR3 is 10 amino acids long. The CDR3 protein is CASRNKGGGI.

The V call is TRBV19, the J call TRBJ2-3; D unclear. V lost 2 bases and J 1 base, leaving 7 bases between the germline ends. CDR3 size: 14 residues. CDR1 is LNHDA, CDR2 SQIVND, per germline (reference sequence). The CDR3, as DNA: TGTGCCAGTAGTATATCGCGTGGCACAGATACGCAGTATTTT. Protein product: CASSISRGTDTQYF.

The chain employs TRBV5-6 and TRBJ2-1, with D unclear. V lost 1 base to trimming and J lost 2 bases, with 10 bases between them. The CDR3 is made up of 15 amino acids. Germline V gene sequence: CDR1 SGHDT, CDR2 YYEEEE. As DNA, the CDR3 is TGTGCCAGCAGCTTGTTAGGTGCGGCCTACAATGAGCAGTTCTTC. As protein: CASSLLGAAYNEQFF.